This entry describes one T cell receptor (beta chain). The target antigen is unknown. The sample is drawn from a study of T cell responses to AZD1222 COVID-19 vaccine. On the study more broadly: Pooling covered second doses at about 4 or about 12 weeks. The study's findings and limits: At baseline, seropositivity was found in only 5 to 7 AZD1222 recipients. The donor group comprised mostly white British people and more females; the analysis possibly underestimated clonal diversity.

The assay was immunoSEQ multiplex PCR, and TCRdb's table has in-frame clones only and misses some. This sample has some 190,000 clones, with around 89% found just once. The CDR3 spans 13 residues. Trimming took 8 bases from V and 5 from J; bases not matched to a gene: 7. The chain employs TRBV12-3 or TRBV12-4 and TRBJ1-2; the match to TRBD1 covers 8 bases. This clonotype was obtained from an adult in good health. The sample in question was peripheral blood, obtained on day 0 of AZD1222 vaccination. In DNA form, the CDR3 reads TGTGCCAGCCGGAAACAGGGGGGGTATGGCTACACCTTC. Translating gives CASRKQGGYGYTF.